This T cell receptor (beta chain) comes out of a study of T-cell reconstitution after alpha-beta-depleted transplantation in children. A library of TCRbeta sequences, prepared with unique molecular identifiers, was generated. Each CDR3 protein is one row after TCRdb ran MiXCR on the PCR reads. The sample includes 250,000 to 300,000 distinct CDR3 sequences, around 10% seen only once; the top ten take less than 9%. Between the trimmed V and J ends, which lost 5 bases and 2 bases, there was a span of 13 bases. This CDR3 contains 14 residues. Germline-derived CDR1 and CDR2 are SGHAT and FQNNGV. Only a few counts were recorded for this clonotype. Its antigen is currently unknown. General observations from the study: Diversity and T-cell counts at one year after transplant derived mostly from new T cells. Surviving recipient T cells and thymic progenitors underlay high day-60 TCRbeta diversity in some patients. After transplant, at about two months, alpha-beta T cells were reportedly derived from several hundred expanded graft clones.

This receptor was obtained from a boy in the first two years of life with acute myeloid leukemia, due to receive a stem cell transplant. The chain employs TRBV11-2 and TRBJ2-7; D might be TRBD1 or TRBD2, each matching 5 bases. The source material was PBMCs, sampled before TCRalphabeta/CD19-depleted stem cell transplant. The chain's CDR3 is CASSARDAAYEQYF. Written as DNA, the CDR3 is TGTGCCAGCAGCGCACGGGACGCAGCCTACGAGCAGTACTTC.